One sample yielded the 2 T cell receptor beta chains listed below, sequenced in a study of tumor-infiltrating lymphocytes in primary liver carcinoma. A constant-region primer served to make TCR beta cDNA from around 540 ng total RNA. Modified slightly, ARM-PCR produced TCR beta libraries over three nested multiplex PCR rounds. TRBV1-TRBV30 forward primers paired with a C-beta reverse primer were used in the first two PCR rounds, which ran approximately 10 cycles each. TCRdb used MiXCR to reprocess the multiplex PCR reads, holding one entry per CDR3 protein. This table has more than 100,000 distinct CDR3 sequences, less than 75% appearing once. Co-extracting RNA and DNA was done with about 17-30 mg of unsorted bulk tissue as input. The specimen was tumor-adjacent normal liver tissue. The receptors were sampled from a woman aged 60 to 75 with primary liver carcinoma and hepatitis B virus infection.

This clonotype was counted once. The chain couples TRBV28 to TRBJ2-7; a weak D match, TRBD2 (6 bases). V lost 5 bases, J lost 0 bases, and 14 bases lay in between. Germline-derived CDR1 and CDR2 are MDHEN and SYDVKM. The CDR3 loop spans 15 amino acids. The CDR3 DNA is TGTGCCAGCAGTCAGCAGCGGGTGACCTCCTACGAGCAGTACTTC. Translating it yields CASSQQRVTSYEQYF.

The chain links TRBV11-2 to TRBJ2-1; 11 positions agree with TRBD2. After removal of 4 bases from V and 10 bases from J, the junction contained 12 bases not matched to a gene. The CDR3 extends over 16 amino acids. CDR1 and CDR2 (germline): SGHAT, FQNNGV. The CDR3 loop is CASSYPLAGAPREQFF. The DNA of the CDR3 is TGTGCCAGCAGCTATCCACTAGCGGGGGCCCCAAGAGAGCAGTTCTTC.